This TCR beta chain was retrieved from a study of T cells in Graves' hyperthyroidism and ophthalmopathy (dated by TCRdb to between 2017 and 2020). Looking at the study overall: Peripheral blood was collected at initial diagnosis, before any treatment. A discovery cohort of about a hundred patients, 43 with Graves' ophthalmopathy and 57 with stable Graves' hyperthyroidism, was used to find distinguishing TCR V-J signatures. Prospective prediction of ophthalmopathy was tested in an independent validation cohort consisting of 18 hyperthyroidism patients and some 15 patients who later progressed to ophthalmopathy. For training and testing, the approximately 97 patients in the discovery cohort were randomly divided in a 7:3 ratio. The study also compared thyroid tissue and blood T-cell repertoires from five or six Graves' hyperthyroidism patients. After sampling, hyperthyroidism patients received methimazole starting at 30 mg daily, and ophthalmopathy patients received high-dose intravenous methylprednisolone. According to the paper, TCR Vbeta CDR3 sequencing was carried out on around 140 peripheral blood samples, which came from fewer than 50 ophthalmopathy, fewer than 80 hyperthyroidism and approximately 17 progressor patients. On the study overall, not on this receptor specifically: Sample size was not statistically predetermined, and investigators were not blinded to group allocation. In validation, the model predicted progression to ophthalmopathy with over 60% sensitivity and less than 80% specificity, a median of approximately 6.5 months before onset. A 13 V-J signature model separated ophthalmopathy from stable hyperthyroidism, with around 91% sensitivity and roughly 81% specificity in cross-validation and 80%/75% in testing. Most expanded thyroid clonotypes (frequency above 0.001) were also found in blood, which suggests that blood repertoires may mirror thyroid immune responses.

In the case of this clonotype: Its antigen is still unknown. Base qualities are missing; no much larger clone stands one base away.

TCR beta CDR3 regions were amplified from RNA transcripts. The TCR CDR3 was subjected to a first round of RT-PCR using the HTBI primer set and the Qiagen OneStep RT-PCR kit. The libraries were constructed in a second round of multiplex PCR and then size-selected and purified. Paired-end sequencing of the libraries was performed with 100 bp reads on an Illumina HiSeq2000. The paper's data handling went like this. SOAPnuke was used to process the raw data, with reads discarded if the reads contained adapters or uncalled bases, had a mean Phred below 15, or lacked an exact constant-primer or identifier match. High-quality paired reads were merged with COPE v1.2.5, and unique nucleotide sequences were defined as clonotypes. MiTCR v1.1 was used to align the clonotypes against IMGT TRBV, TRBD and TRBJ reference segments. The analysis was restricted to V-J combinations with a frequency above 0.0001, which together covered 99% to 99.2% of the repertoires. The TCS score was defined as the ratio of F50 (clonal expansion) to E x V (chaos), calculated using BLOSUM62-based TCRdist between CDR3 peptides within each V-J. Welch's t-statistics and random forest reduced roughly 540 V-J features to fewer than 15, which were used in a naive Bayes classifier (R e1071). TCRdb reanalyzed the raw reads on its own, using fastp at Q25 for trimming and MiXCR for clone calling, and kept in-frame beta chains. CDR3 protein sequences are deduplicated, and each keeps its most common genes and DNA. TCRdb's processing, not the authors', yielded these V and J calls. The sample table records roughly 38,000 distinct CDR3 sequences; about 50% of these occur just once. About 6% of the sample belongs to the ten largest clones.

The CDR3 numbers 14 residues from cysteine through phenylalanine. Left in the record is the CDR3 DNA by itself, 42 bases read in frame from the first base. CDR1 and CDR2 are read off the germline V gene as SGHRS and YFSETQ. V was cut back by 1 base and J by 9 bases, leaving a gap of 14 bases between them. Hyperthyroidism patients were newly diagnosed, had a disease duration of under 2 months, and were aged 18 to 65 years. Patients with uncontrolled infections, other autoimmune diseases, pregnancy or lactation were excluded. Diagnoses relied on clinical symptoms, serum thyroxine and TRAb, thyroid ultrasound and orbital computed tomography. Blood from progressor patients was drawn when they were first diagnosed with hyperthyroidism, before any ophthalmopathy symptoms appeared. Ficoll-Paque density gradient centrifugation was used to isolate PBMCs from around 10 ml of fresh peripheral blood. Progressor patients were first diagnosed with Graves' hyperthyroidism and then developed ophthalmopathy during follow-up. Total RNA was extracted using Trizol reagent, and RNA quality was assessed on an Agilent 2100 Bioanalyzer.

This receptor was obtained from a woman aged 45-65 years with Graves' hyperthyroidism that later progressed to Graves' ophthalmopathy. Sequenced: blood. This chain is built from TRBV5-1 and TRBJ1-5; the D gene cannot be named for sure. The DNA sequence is TGCGCCAGCAGCTTGTTCGGACCGGGAGGGCCCCAGCATTTT. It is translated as CASSLFGPGGPQHF.